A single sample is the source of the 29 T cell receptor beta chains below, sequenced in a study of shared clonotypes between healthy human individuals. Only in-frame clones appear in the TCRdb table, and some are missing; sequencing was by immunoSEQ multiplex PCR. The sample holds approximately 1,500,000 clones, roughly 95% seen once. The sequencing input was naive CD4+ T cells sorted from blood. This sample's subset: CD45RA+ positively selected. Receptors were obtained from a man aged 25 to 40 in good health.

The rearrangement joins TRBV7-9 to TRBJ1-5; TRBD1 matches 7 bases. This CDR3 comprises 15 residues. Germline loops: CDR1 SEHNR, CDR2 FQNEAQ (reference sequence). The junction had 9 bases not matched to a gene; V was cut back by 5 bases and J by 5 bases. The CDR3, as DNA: TGTGCCAGCAGCACTGACAGGGTGGGTGATCAGCCCCAGCATTTT. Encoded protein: CASSTDRVGDQPQHF.

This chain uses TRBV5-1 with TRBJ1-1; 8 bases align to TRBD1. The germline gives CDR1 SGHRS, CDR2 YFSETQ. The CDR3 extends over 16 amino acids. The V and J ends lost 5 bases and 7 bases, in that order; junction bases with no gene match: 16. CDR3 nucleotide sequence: TGCGCCAGCAGTACTTGGTCCGAGACAGGGGCCAATGAAGCTTTCTTT. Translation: CASSTWSETGANEAFF.

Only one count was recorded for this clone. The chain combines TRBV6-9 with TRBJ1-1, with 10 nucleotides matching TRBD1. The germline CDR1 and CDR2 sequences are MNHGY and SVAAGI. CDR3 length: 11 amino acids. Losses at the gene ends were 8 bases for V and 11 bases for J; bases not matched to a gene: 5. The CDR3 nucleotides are TGTGCCAGCGGACAGGGGGTGCGGGCTTTCTTT. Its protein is CASGQGVRAFF.

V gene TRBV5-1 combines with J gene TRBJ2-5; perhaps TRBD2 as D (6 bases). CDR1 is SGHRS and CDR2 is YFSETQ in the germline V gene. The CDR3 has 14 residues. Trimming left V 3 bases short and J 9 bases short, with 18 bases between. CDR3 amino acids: CASSSDYPQQAQYF. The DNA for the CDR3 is TGCGCCAGCAGCTCGGACTATCCCCAACAGGCCCAGTACTTC.

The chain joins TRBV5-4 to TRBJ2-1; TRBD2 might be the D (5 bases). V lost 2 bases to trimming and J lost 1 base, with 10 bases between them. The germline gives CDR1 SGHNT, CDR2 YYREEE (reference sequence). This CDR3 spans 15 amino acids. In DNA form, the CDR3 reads TGTGCCAGCAGCTTCCGTGGCGGGTCCTACAATGAGCAGTTCTTC. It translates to CASSFRGGSYNEQFF.

In DNA form, the CDR3 reads TGTGCCAGCAGCTTGGGGGTGGACAGGGCTAACTATGGCTACACCTTC. Amino acids: CASSLGVDRANYGYTF. This chain uses TRBV5-4 with TRBJ1-2; 8 positions match TRBD1. The CDR3 sequence is 16 residues long. After removal of 0 bases from V and 0 bases from J, the junction contained 4 bases not matched to a gene. Germline V gene lookup returns CDR1 SGHNT and CDR2 YYREEE (reference sequence). Variable domain in full (rest from reference TRBV5-4 and TRBJ1-2): ETGVTQSPTHLIKTRGQQVTLRCSSQSGHNTVSWYQQALGQGPQFIFQYYREEENGRGNFPPRFSGLQFPNYSSELNVNALELDDSALYLCASSLGVDRANYGYTFGSGTRLTVV.

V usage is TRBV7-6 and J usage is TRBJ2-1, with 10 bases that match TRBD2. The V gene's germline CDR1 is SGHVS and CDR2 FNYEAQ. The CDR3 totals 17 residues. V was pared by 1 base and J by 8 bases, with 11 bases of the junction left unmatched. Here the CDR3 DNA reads TGTGCCAGCAGCTTAGTTCCTAGCGGGAGTATACTTGATGAGCAGTTCTTC. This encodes CASSLVPSGSILDEQFF.

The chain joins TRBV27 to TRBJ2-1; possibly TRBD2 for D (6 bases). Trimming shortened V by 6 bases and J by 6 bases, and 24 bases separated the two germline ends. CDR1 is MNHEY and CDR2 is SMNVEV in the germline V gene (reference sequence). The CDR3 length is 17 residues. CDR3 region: CASRPLDLLGGGNEQFF. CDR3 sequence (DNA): TGTGCCAGCAGACCCCTGGACCTCTTGGGAGGTGGCAATGAGCAGTTCTTC.

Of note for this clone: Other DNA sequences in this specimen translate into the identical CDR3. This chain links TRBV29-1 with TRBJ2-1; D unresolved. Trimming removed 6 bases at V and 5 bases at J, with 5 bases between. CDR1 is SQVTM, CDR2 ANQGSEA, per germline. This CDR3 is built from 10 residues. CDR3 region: CSVANNEQFF. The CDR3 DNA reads TGCAGCGTCGCAAACAATGAGCAGTTCTTC.

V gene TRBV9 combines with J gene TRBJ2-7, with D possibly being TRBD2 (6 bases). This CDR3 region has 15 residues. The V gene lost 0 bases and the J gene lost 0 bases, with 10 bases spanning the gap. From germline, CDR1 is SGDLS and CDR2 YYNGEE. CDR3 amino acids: CASSVGLVDSYEQYF. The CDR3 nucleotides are TGTGCCAGCAGCGTAGGACTAGTCGACTCCTACGAGCAGTACTTC.

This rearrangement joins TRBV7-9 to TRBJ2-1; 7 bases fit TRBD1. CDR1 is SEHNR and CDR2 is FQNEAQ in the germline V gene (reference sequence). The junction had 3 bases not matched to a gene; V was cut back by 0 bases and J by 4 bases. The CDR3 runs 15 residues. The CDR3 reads CASSLAGTAYNEQFF. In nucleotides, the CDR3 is TGTGCCAGCAGCTTAGCGGGGACAGCGTACAATGAGCAGTTCTTC.

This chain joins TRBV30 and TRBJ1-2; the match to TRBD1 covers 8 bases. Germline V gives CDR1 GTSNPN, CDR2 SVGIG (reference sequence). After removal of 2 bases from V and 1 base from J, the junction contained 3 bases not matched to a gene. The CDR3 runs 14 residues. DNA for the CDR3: TGTGCCTGGAGTAGGACAGGGATTAACTATGGCTACACCTTC. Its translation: CAWSRTGINYGYTF.

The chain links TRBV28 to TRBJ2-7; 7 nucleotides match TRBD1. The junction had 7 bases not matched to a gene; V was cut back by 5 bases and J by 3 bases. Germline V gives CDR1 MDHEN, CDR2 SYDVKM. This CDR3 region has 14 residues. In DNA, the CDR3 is TGTGCCAGCAGTCGTACAGGGGTGCGCTACGAGCAGTACTTC. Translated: CASSRTGVRYEQYF.

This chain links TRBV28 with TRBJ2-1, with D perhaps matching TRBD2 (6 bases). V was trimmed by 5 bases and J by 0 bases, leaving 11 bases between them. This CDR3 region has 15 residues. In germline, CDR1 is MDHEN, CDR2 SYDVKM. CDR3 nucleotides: TGTGCCAGCAGTGAGCGGGCTAGCTCCTACAATGAGCAGTTCTTC. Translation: CASSERASSYNEQFF. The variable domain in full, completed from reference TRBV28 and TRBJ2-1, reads DVKVTQSSRYLVKRTGEKVFLECVQDMDHENMFWYRQDPGLGLRLIYFSYDVKMKEKGDIPEGYSVSREKKERFSLILESASTNQTSMYLCASSERASSYNEQFFGPGTRLTVL.

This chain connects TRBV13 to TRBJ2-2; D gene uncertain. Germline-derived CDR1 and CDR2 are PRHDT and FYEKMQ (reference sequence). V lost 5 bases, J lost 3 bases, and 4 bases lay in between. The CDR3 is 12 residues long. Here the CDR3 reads CASSQYTGELFF. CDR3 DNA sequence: TGTGCCAGCAGCCAATACACCGGGGAGCTGTTTTTT.

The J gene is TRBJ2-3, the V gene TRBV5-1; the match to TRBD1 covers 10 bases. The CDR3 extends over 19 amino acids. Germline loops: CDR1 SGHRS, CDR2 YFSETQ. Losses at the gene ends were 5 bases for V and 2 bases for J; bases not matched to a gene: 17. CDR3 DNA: TGCGCCAGCAGATCGAGGACAGGGGGTAGCGGCCTTCCCACAGATACGCAGTATTTT. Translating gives CASRSRTGGSGLPTDTQYF.

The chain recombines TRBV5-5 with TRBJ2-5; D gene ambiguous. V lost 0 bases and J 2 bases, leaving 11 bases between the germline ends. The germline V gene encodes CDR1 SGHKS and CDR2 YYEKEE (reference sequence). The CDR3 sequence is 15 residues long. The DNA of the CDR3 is TGTGCCAGCAGCTTGGCCGGAACACCACAAGAGACCCAGTACTTC. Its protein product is CASSLAGTPQETQYF.

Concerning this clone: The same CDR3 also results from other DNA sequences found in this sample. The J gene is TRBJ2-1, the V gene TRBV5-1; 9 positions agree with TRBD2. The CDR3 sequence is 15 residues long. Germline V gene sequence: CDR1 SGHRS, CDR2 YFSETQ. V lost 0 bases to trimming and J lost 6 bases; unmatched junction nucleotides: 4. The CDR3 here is CASSLAAGGPNEQFF. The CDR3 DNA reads TGCGCCAGCAGCTTGGCAGCGGGAGGACCCAATGAGCAGTTCTTC.

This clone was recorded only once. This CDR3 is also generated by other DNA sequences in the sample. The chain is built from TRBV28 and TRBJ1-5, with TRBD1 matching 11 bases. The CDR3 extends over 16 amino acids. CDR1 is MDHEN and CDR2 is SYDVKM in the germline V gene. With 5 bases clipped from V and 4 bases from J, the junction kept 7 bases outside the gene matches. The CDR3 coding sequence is TGTGCCAGCAGTCCCCGGGACAGGGGGAGTAATCAGCCCCAGCATTTT. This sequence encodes CASSPRDRGSNQPQHF.

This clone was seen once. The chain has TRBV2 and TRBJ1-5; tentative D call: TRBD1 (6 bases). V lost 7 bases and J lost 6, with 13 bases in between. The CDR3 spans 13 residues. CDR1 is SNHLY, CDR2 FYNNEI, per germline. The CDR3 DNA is TGTGCCAGCAAGAACTCAGGGGTTCAGCCCCAGCATTTT. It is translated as CASKNSGVQPQHF.

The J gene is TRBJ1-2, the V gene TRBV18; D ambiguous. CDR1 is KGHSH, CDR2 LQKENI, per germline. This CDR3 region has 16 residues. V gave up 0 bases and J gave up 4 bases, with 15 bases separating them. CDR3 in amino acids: CASSPPSRQSSYGYTF. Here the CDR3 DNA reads TGTGCCAGCTCACCACCGTCTCGGCAGTCCTCCTATGGCTACACCTTC.

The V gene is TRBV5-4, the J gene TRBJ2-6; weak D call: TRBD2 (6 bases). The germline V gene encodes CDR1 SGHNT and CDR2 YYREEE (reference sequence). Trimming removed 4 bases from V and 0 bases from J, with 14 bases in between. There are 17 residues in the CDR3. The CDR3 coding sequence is TGTGCCAGCAGCGGAGGGACGAGTCTCTCTGGGGCCAACGTCCTGACTTTC. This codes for CASSGGTSLSGANVLTF.

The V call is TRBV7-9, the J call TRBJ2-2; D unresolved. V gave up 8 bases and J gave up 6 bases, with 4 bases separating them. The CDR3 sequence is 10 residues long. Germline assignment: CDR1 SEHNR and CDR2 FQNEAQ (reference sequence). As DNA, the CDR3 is TGTGCCAGCGGGTCCGGGGAGCTGTTTTTT. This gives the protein CASGSGELFF.

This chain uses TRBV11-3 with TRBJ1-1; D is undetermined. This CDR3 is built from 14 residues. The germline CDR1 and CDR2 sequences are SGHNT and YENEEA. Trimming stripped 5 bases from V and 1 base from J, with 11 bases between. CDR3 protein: CASSDGRANTEAFF. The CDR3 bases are TGTGCCAGCAGCGACGGACGGGCGAACACTGAAGCTTTCTTT.

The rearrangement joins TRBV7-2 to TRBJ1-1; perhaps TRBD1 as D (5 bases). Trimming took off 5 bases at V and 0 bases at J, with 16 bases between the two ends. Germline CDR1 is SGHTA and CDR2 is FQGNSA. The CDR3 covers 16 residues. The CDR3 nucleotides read TGTGCCAGCAGCCGACAGCCCTTCCAAATGAACACTGAAGCTTTCTTT. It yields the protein CASSRQPFQMNTEAFF.

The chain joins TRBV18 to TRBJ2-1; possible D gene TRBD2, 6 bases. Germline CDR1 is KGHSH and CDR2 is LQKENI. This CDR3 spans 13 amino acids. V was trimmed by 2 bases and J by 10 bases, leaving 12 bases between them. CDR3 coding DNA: TGTGCCAGCTCACCAAGTGGGGCGGGGGAGCAGTTCTTC. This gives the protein CASSPSGAGEQFF.

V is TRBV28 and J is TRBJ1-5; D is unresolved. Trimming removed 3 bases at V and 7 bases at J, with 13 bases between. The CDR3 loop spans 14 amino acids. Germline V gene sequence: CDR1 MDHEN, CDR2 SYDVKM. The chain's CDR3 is CASSFPPSGQPQHF. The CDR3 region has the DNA TGTGCCAGCAGTTTCCCGCCCAGCGGCCAGCCCCAGCATTTT.

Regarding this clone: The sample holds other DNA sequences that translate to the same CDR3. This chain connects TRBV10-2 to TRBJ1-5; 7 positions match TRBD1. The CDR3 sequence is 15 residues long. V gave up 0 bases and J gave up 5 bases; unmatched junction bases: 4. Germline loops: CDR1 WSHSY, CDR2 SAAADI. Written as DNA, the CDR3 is TGCGCCAGCAGTGAGTCGGGGGGACAGTATCAGCCCCAGCATTTT. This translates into CASSESGGQYQPQHF.

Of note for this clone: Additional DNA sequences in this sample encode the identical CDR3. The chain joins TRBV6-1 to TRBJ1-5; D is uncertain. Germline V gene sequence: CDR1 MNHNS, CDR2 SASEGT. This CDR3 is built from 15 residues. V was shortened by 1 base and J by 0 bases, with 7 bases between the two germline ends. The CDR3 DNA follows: TGTGCCAGCAGTGAAGGGGGATTTAGCAATCAGCCCCAGCATTTT. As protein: CASSEGGFSNQPQHF.